Following are 12 T cell receptor beta chains from one sample sequenced in a study of human thymus T cells (dated by TCRdb to the early 2020s). Libraries were made using the immunoSEQ multiplex PCR assay. TCRdb retrieved this table from immuneACCESS and kept in-frame rearrangements only. Not all clones are present; in checked studies, unresolved V genes account for under half, and no reason is known for the remainder. The sample includes more than 50,000 clones, with 94% observed a single time. The ten largest make up over 5% of the sample. The specimen was blood. Receptors originate from a boy under two years old with a congenital heart defect but otherwise immunologically healthy.

The rearrangement joins TRBV6-1 to TRBJ2-4; D perhaps matches TRBD1 (7 bases). V lost 3 bases, J lost 6 bases, and 18 bases lay in between. This CDR3 spans 16 amino acids. CDR1 is MNHNS, CDR2 SASEGT, per germline. The CDR3 bases are TGTGCCAGCAGTGACCCACGCCGACAGGGACTAAACATTCAGTACTTC. Its protein is CASSDPRRQGLNIQYF.

The chain couples TRBV5-4 to TRBJ2-7, with D possibly matching TRBD2 (6 bases). The germline V gene has CDR1 SGHNT and CDR2 YYREEE (reference sequence). V lost 0 bases and J lost 3, with 10 bases in between. CDR3 length: 14 residues. CDR3 residues: CASSLAGEGYEQYF. In nucleotides, the CDR3 is TGTGCCAGCAGCTTGGCGGGAGAGGGCTACGAGCAGTACTTC.

This rearrangement joins TRBV21-1 to TRBJ2-3; the table's D call of TRBD2 was not tested on the DNA. TRBV21-1 has pseudogene status. This CDR3 is built from 15 residues. CDR3: CASSRFEESTDTQYF. The CDR3 DNA follows: TGTGCCAGCAGCCGGTTTGAAGAAAGCACAGATACGCAGTATTTT.

The chain employs TRBV29-1 and TRBJ1-4, with TRBD1 matching 7 bases. Germline V gene data show CDR1 as SQVTM and CDR2 as ANQGSEA. This CDR3 contains 13 residues. J was trimmed by 3 bases and V by 8 bases; bases with no gene match: 6. The CDR3 DNA sequence: TGCAGCACCACGGGACAGTCTAATGAAAAACTGTTTTTT. Amino acids: CSTTGQSNEKLFF.

The chain uses TRBV5-1 and TRBJ1-2, with D possibly being TRBD1 (6 bases). Germline V gene data show CDR1 as SGHRS and CDR2 as YFSETQ. V dropped 1 base and J dropped 5 bases, with 9 bases sitting between them. This CDR3 has 13 amino acids. The CDR3 sequence is CASSLRTAYGYTF. DNA for the CDR3: TGCGCCAGCAGCTTGAGGACAGCTTATGGCTACACCTTC.

The rearrangement joins TRBV7-2 to TRBJ2-7; 11 bases align to TRBD2. In germline, CDR1 is SGHTA, CDR2 FQGNSA. The CDR3 loop spans 18 amino acids. V lost 5 bases, J lost 3 bases, and 15 bases stayed unmatched. CDR3 DNA: TGTGCCAGCAGCGTTCAAATTAGCGGGAGGGGAACATACTACGAGCAGTACTTC. Protein product: CASSVQISGRGTYYEQYF.

The chain links TRBV10-3 to TRBJ2-7, with D possibly being TRBD1 (6 bases). The CDR3 is 15 residues long. The V gene lost 0 bases and the J gene lost 0 bases, with 9 bases spanning the gap. Per germline, CDR1 ENHRY and CDR2 SYGVKD. The CDR3 here is CAISESGQFSYEQYF. CDR3 bases: TGTGCCATCAGTGAGTCTGGACAGTTCTCCTACGAGCAGTACTTC.

The CDR3 region has the DNA TGTGCCAGCAGTTACAACTTCAATCAGCCCCAGCATTTT. It specifies CASSYNFNQPQHF. The chain combines TRBV6-5 with TRBJ1-5; D gene uncertain. The germline CDR1 and CDR2 sequences are MNHEY and SVGAGI. The CDR3 sequence is 13 residues long. Between the trimmed V and J ends, which lost 2 bases and 3 bases, there was a span of 5 bases.

This clone was recorded once. V and J are TRBV12-5 and TRBJ2-7; weak D call: TRBD1 (6 bases). The CDR3 runs 14 residues. V was clipped by 6 bases and J by 2 bases, with 14 bases between them. Germline assignment: CDR1 LGHNT and CDR2 FRNRAP. The CDR3 sequence is CASGGTRSPYEQYF. CDR3 nucleotides: TGTGCTAGTGGGGGGACAAGGAGCCCCTACGAGCAGTACTTC.

The chain uses TRBV10-3 and TRBJ1-2; 8 nucleotides match TRBD1. From germline, CDR1 is ENHRY and CDR2 SYGVKD. V lost 0 bases, J lost 2 bases, and 5 bases stayed unmatched. The CDR3 spans 16 residues. CDR3 sequence reads: CAISESWTGWNYGYTF. CDR3 sequence (DNA): TGTGCCATCAGTGAGTCCTGGACAGGGTGGAACTATGGCTACACCTTC.

This sequence joins TRBV10-3 and TRBJ2-7; D is tentatively TRBD1 or TRBD2 (5 bases each). The germline gives CDR1 ENHRY, CDR2 SYGVKD. Trimming stripped 5 bases from V and 0 bases from J, with 23 bases between. This CDR3 comprises 18 residues. CDR3 sequence (DNA): TGTGCCATCAGTCCAAAAAGGGGAGTTCTCCTCTTCTCCTACGAGCAGTACTTC. Translation gives CAISPKRGVLLFSYEQYF.

The rearrangement links TRBV2 to TRBJ1-4; TRBD1 matches 8 bases. With 4 bases clipped from V and 5 bases from J, the junction kept 9 bases outside the gene matches. CDR1 is SNHLY and CDR2 is FYNNEI in the germline V gene. The CDR3 is made up of 16 amino acids. The CDR3 DNA is TGTGCCAGCAGTGCACCCCCGGACAGGGAAAATGAAAAACTGTTTTTT. This gives the protein CASSAPPDRENEKLFF.